The table lists the clone carrying this TCR beta chain with a few counts. Its antigen remains unknown. The sample is drawn from a study of CD8+ T cells in alopecia areata. In the study overall: Those patients who were treated received oral tofacitinib, which was given at 5 to 10 mg twice daily for moderate-to-severe alopecia areata.

General study findings and limits: Scalp clonality and expanded CD8+ clones among the top 100 showed significant decreases with tofacitinib.

This CDR3 region has 12 residues. The V end lost 7 bases, the J end lost 5 bases, and 14 bases lay between the germline ends. Per germline, CDR1 SQVTM and CDR2 ANQGSEA. Treatment noted: oral pan-JAK inhibitor, 5-10 mg twice daily. Specimens obtained from alopecia areata patients comprised lesional scalp punch biopsies and peripheral blood. Extracted RNA was reverse transcribed, and the resulting cDNA served as sequencing template. The protocol was immunoSEQ multiplex PCR, while the TCRdb copy is restricted to in-frame clones and leaves out a portion. Altogether about 250,000 clones are present, 60% being singletons, with the ten largest covering 0.93%.

The starting material was CD4+ T cells sorted from blood, obtained around week 52, from a patient treated with tofacitinib. This clonotype was obtained from a human donor with alopecia areata. The rearrangement uses TRBV29-1 and TRBJ2-5; D is perhaps TRBD2 (6 bases). CDR3 in amino acids: CSGRRSGETQYF. CDR3 bases: TGCAGCGGGAGAAGGAGCGGGGAGACCCAGTACTTC. The entire variable domain, with the rest obtained from reference TRBV29-1 and TRBJ2-5, is as follows: SAVISQKPSRDICQRGTSLTIQCQVDSQVTMMFWYRQQPGQSLTLIATANQGSEATYESGFVIDKFPISRPNLTFSTLTVSNMSPEDSSIYLCSGRRSGETQYFGPGTRLLVL.